This TCR beta chain was observed in a study of shared clonotypes between healthy human individuals. Findings and caveats of the study: In a few donors, around 5% of naive CD4 clonotypes appeared in common.

The germline V gene encodes CDR1 MDHEN and CDR2 SYDVKM. Trimming removed 7 bases from V and 6 bases from J, with 6 bases in between. The CDR3 sequence is 11 residues long. Measured with immunoSEQ multiplex PCR; TCRdb has only the in-frame clones, and not every one. This sample carries over 1.4 million clones, around 95% of them seen once, and the ten largest clones take over 1%. About this clone: Its antigen is not known.

The chain employs TRBV28 and TRBJ2-2; D is unresolved. Sequencing was performed on naive CD4+ T cells sorted from blood. Specified subset: CD45RA+ positively selected. This clonotype was obtained from a young man in good health. The CDR3 region is CASKRSGELFF. The CDR3 region has the DNA TGTGCCAGCAAACGTTCCGGGGAGCTGTTTTTT.